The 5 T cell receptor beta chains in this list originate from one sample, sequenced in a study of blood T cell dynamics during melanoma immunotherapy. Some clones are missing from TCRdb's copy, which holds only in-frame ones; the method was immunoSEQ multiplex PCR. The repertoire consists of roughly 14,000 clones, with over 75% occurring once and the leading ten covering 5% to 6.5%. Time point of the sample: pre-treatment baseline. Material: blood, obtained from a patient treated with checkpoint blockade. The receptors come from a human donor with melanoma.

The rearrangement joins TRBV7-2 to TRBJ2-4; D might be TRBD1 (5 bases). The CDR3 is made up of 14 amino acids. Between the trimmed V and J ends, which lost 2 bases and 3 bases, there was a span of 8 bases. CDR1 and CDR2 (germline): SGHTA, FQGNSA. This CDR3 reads CASSLTRDKNIQYF. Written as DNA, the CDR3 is TGTGCCAGCAGCTTAACCAGGGACAAAAACATTCAGTACTTC.

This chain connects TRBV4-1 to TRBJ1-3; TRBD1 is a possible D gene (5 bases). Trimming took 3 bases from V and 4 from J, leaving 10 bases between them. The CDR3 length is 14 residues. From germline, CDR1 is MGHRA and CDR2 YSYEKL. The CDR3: CASSHQGTGNTIYF. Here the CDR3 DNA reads TGCGCCAGCAGCCACCAGGGAACCGGAAACACCATATATTTT.

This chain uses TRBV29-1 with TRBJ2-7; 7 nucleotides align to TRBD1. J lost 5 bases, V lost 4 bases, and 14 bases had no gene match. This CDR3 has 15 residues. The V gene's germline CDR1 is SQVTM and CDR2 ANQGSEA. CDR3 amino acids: CSVGGLEGGRNEQYF. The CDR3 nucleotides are TGCAGCGTTGGGGGCCTCGAAGGGGGCAGGAACGAGCAGTACTTC.

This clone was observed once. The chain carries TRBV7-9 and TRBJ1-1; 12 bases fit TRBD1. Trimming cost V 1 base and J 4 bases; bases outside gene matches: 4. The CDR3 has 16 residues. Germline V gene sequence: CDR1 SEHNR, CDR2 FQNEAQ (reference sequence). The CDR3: CASSLGGTGGLTEAFF. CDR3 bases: TGTGCCAGCAGCTTAGGAGGGACAGGGGGCCTCACTGAAGCTTTCTTT.

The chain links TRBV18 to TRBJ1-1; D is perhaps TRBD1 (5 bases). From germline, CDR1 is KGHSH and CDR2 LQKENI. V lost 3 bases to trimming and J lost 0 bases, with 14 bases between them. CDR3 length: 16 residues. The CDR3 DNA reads TGTGCCAGCTCACCCCGTTCGGGGACCATGAACACTGAAGCTTTCTTT. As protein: CASSPRSGTMNTEAFF.